The rows below give T cell receptor beta chains drawn from one sample of a study of blood T cell repertoires in COVID-19. Clones were read by immunoSEQ multiplex PCR, and TCRdb kept only the in-frame ones, dropping some. The sample has roughly 250,000 clones; just under 85% are singletons. Sequencing input: peripheral blood. The receptors were sampled from a man aged 50 to 59 with acute or convalescent COVID-19. Both conserved end residues are part of each CDR3. D genes are given only for firm matches. Not all rows give a size; the values are once, few, many and, for expanded clones, a class.

d_call	clone_size	j_call	v_call	cdr3_nt	cdr3_aa
-	once	TRBJ1-6	TRBV11-2	TGTGCCAGCAGCTTACTAAGGGGGAATTCACCCCTCCACTTT	CASSLLRGNSPLHF
TRBD2	-	TRBJ2-1	TRBV18	TGTGCCAGCTCAGGAGCGGGAGGGTCCGATGAGCAGTTCTTC	CASSGAGGSDEQFF
-	-	TRBJ2-4	TRBV28	TGTGCCAGTCAGGGGGGAAACATTCAGTACTTC	CASQGGNIQYF
TRBD1	-	TRBJ1-2	TRBV5-1	TGCGCCAGCAGCTCGACAGGGGGGGCCTATGGCTACACCTTC	CASSSTGGAYGYTF
TRBD1	-	TRBJ1-2	TRBV29-1	TGCAGCGTTGTGAACAGGGGAAGCTACACCTTC	CSVVNRGSYTF
-	-	TRBJ1-1	TRBV10-3	TGTGCCATCAGTGAGTCGCCCGTCGTGAGCACTGAAGCTTTCTTT	CAISESPVVSTEAFF
-	-	TRBJ2-3	TRBV6-5	TGTGCCAGCAGGTATTTTCAGGCCGTAGATACGCAGTATTTT	CASRYFQAVDTQYF
-	-	TRBJ1-1	TRBV6-6	TGTGCCAGCAGTTTCGAGCTGGAAGCTTTCTTT	CASSFELEAFF
TRBD2	once	TRBJ2-7	TRBV14	TGTGCCAGCAGCCAGCTTAGCGGGAGTGGCCACGAGCAGTACTTC	CASSQLSGSGHEQYF
TRBD2	-	TRBJ2-3	TRBV7-6	TGTGCCAGCAGCTTATACGGGGGGGAACTCACAGATACGCAGTATTTT	CASSLYGGELTDTQYF
-	-	TRBJ1-1	TRBV20-1	TGCAGTGCTACTGACAGCACTGAAGCTTTCTTT	CSATDSTEAFF
-	-	TRBJ2-1	TRBV5-5	TGTGCCAGCAGCGCCTCAGGAAACTACAATGAGCAGTTCTTC	CASSASGNYNEQFF
-	-	TRBJ1-6	TRBV9	TGTGCCAGCAGCCCCGGGGGGGAGGGGTATTCACCCCTCCACTTT	CASSPGGEGYSPLHF
-	once	TRBJ2-1	TRBV7-3	TGTGCCAGCAGCTTATGGTCGGGCTCCTACAATGAGCAGTTCTTC	CASSLWSGSYNEQFF
-	-	TRBJ1-5	TRBV6-5	TGTGCCAGCAGTATCGTTTATAGCAATCAGCCCCAGCATTTT	CASSIVYSNQPQHF
-	-	TRBJ1-1	TRBV18	TGTGCCAGCTCACCAAGCGAGCAGAACACTGAAGCTTTCTTT	CASSPSEQNTEAFF
-	-	TRBJ2-1	TRBV30	TGTGCCGCGCAGGGTTATAATGAGCAGTTCTTC	CAAQGYNEQFF
-	few	TRBJ1-1	TRBV9	TGTGCCAGCAGCCTAAAGGCACAGGCCTCTAGGAACACTGAAGCTTTCTTT	CASSLKAQASRNTEAFF
TRBD2	-	TRBJ2-1	TRBV10-3	TGTGCCATCAGTGAGGGACCGGGACTAGCCTCCTACAATGAGCAGTTCTTC	CAISEGPGLASYNEQFF
-	-	TRBJ2-7	TRBV20-1	TGCAGTGCGCTAGGGGGCTACGAGCAGTACTTC	CSALGGYEQYF